This TCR beta chain came from a study of blood T cell repertoires in COVID-19. At the level of the study: Researchers got acute and convalescent COVID-19 samples from the United States, Italy and Spain. PBMCs, B-cell-depleted T cells, or T cells provided the cDNA or gDNA that made up the material.

The CDR3 runs to 15 residues. Per the germline V gene, CDR1 is SGDLS and CDR2 is YYNGEE. V lost 2 bases and J lost 6; bases outside the gene matches: 6. Original handling: Amplification of reference gene primers was used by the study to estimate nucleated cell counts. The repertoire was sequenced with immunoSEQ multiplex PCR; TCRdb's copy has only in-frame clones and lacks some. The DNA was the basis for D and trimming; V, J and clone size are from that table. The table records about 170,000 clones, about 85% of them present only once. The TCR originated in a man in his sixties who had recovered from COVID-19. Sequenced sample: peripheral blood. The chain has TRBV9 and TRBJ2-1; TRBD1 aligns across 9 bases. CDR3: CASSVSGTGFNEQFF. The CDR3, as DNA: TGTGCCAGCAGCGTCTCCGGGACAGGGTTCAATGAGCAGTTCTTC.